Detailed here is one T cell receptor beta chain. Its specific antigen is unknown. The CDR3 ends on some other residue instead of the conserved phenylalanine or tryptophan, so this is likely a read error. The limits of the CDR3 on the DNA are not certain, so only TCRdb's listed CDR3 is given. This specimen comes from a study of MAIT cells during Salmonella Paratyphi A infection (dated 2017 in TCRdb). About the study as a whole: A single dose of 1-5x10^3 CFU of S. Paratyphi A strain NVGH308 was ingested by adult volunteers aged 18 to 60. Ciprofloxacin 500 mg twice daily for 14 days, starting at diagnosis, was given to diagnosed volunteers.

General study outcomes and caveats: Compared with healthy controls, diagnosed volunteers had more expansion or contraction among the top five MAIT clonotypes (about 0.5 versus 0.13), suggesting that infection reshaped the repertoire. The availability of volunteer samples limited the sample sizes, but these sizes were considered adequate to detect differences between groups. The space taken up by over-represented MAIT clonotypes dropped significantly from baseline to mid-infection (roughly 0.18 to 0.096), while post-infection showed no significant difference.

Reading the label with the study, this specimen's time point is: mid-infection, around enteric fever diagnosis. Circulating MAIT cell TCRbeta repertoires were profiled longitudinally in over five volunteers in whom enteric fever developed after controlled oral challenge with live Salmonella Paratyphi A. Every diagnosed volunteer provided MAIT cell samples at pre-infection, mid-infection and post-infection timepoints. A diagnosis of enteric fever was based on Paratyphi A bacteremia and/or a persistent fever above 38 degrees C that lasted longer than 12 hours. Infection was diagnosed in challenged volunteers between day 4 and day 7 after challenge. Between roughly 4,500 and 11,000 MAIT cells per sample were sorted directly into RNAqueous-Micro lysis buffer for RNA extraction. Lymphoprep gradient centrifugation was used to isolate peripheral blood mononuclear cells from blood samples and leukocyte cones. Cells were sorted on either a BD FACSAria Fusion or a BD FACSAria III sorter.

Receptor amplification or capture employed 5' RACE. TCRbeta was amplified in two rounds of PCR using Phusion High-Fidelity polymerase, and the primers added sample-specific barcodes. To build the TCRbeta libraries, template-switch cDNA synthesis was carried out using SMARTScribe reverse transcriptase along with a TRBC-specific primer. After barcoding, samples were pooled and then prepared using the NEBNext Ultra DNA Library Prep Kit for Illumina. Libraries were sequenced on an Illumina MiSeq with the MiSeq reagent kit v2, 300 cycles. On the authors' methods: Jemultiplexer was used to demultiplex reads by barcode, and MiTCR with default parameters handled the alignment. Non-functional sequences were removed with VDJtools, and each clonotype was defined by its amino acid sequence, with frequencies calculated from the assigned sequence reads. The clonal space homeostasis analysis grouped clonotypes by frequency into over-represented (0.05-1), large, medium and small bins. The raw public data were reprocessed by TCRdb itself: fastp quality trimming at Q25, MiXCR clonotype calling, in-frame beta chains only. Each record represents a unique CDR3 protein, reported with the most common genes and DNA among its rows. For this entry, the V and J calls and clone size follow TCRdb and not the study's own pipeline. This sample lists 1,000 or so distinct CDR3 sequences; 53% were detected once. Around a third of the sample rests with the top ten.

The sequencing used MAIT cells from blood, collected at the middle sampling point of the challenge study. The sequence came from a person aged 18 to 75 who was deliberately infected with Salmonella Paratyphi A in a paratyphoid fever challenge study.

The CDR3: CAISESNSGANVRTG. Recombination linked TRBV10-2 to TRBJ2-6. Inclusive of both ends, the CDR3 amounts to 15 amino acids. In the germline V gene, CDR1 corresponds to WSHSY and CDR2 to SAAADI.